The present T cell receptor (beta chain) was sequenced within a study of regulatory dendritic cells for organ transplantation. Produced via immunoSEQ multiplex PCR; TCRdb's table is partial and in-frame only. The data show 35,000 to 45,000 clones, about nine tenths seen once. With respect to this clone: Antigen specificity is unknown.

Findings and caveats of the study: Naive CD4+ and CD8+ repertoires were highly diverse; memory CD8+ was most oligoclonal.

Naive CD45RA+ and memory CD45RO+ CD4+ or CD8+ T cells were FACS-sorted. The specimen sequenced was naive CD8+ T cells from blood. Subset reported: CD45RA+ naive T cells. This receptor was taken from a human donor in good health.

CDR3 DNA: TGTGCCAGCAGCGTAGGACGGATAATGAACACTGAAGCTTTCTTT. Residues: CASSVGRIMNTEAFF. The chain combines TRBV9 with TRBJ1-1; D call uncertain. This CDR3 contains 15 residues. The V end was cut by 0 bases, the J end by 0 bases, with 9 bases between. Germline CDR1 SGDLS, CDR2 YYNGEE.